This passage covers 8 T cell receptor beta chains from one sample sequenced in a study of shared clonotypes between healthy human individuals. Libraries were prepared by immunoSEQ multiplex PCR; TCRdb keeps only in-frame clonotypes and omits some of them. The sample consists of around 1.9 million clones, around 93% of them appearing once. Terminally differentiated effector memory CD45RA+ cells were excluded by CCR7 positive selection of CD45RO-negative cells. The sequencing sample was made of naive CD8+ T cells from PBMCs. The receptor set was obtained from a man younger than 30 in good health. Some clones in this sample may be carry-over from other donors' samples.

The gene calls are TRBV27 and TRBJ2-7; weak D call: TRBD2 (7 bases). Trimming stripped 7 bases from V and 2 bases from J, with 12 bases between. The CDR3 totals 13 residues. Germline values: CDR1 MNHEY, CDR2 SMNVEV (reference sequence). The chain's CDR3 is CASKGGGTYEQYF. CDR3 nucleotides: TGTGCCAGCAAAGGCGGGGGCACCTACGAGCAGTACTTC.

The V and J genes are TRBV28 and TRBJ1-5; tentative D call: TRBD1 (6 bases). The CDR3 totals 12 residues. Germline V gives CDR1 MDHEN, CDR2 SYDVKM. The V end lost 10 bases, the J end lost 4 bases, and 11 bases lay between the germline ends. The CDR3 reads CATIQGNQPQHF. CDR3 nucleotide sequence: TGTGCCACAATACAGGGTAATCAGCCCCAGCATTTT.

The CDR3: CASSQPERDKSVEQYF. DNA for the CDR3: TGTGCCAGCAGCCAGCCAGAGCGGGATAAGAGTGTCGAGCAGTACTTC. The chain recombines TRBV14 with TRBJ2-7, with 7 bases aligning to TRBD2. Germline trimming cut 3 bases from V and 6 bases from J; bases unmatched to any gene: 14. In germline, CDR1 is SGHDN, CDR2 FVKESK. The CDR3 runs 16 residues.

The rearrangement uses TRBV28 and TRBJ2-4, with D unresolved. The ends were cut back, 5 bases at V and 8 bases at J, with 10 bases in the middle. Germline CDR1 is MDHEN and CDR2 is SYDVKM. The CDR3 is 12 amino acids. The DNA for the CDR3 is TGTGCCAGCAGTCCTCAGGTCGACATTCAGTACTTC. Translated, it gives CASSPQVDIQYF.

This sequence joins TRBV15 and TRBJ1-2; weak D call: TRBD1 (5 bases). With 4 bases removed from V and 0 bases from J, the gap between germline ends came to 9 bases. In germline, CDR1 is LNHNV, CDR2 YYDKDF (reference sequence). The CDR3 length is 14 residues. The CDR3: CATSTGRTNYGYTF. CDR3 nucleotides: TGTGCCACCAGCACAGGGAGGACTAACTATGGCTACACCTTC.

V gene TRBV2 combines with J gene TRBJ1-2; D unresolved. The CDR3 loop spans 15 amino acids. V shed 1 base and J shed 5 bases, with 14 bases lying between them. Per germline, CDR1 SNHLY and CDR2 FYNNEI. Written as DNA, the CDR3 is TGTGCCAGCAGTGAAGTGGGCCCAGCTGTATATGGCTACACCTTC. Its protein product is CASSEVGPAVYGYTF.

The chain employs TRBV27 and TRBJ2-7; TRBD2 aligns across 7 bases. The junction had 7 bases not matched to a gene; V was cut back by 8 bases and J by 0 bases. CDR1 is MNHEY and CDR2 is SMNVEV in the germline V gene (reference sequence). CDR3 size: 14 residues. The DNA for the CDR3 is TGTGCCAGCCACGTCGGCGGGAGCTCCTACGAGCAGTACTTC. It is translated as CASHVGGSSYEQYF.

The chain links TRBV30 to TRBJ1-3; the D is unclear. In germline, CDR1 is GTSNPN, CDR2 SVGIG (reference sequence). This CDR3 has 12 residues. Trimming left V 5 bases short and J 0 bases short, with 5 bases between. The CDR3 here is CAWGTSGNTIYF. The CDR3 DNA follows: TGTGCCTGGGGTACCTCTGGAAACACCATATATTTT.